The subject of this entry is one T cell receptor (beta chain). Looked up from germline, CDR1 is MGHDK and CDR2 is SYGVNS. The V and J ends lost 5 bases and 0 bases, in that order; junction bases with no gene match: 11. The CDR3 runs 17 residues. A second PCR, run for roughly 7 to 11 cycles, used a sample-barcoded 5' primer plus a J-beta primer mix. TCRdb used MiXCR to reprocess the 5' RACE reads, holding one entry per CDR3 protein. This sample has about 380,000 distinct CDR3 sequences, with roughly half found just once. This sample is drawn from a study of blood T cells in healthy people across ages. The rearrangement links TRBV25-1 to TRBJ2-7, with TRBD2 matching 9 bases. This receptor was taken from a man aged 60 to 75 in good health. Specimen: blood. This CDR3 is CASSPRGASGNSYEQYF. CDR3 bases: TGTGCCAGCAGTCCCAGGGGGGCTAGCGGGAACTCCTACGAGCAGTACTTC.